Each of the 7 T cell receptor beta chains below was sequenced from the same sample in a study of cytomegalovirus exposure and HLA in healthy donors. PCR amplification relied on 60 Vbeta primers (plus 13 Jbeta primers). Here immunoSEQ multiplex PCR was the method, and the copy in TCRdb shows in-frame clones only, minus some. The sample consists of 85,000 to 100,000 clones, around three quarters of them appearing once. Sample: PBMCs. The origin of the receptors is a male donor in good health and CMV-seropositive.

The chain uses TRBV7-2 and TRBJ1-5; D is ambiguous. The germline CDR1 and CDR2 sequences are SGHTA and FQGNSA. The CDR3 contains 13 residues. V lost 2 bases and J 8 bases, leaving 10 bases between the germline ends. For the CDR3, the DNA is TGTGCCAGCAGCTTAATTCTGAGGGAGCCCCAGCATTTT. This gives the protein CASSLILREPQHF. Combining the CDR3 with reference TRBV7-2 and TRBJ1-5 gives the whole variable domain GAGVSQSPSNKVTEKGKDVELRCDPISGHTALYWYRQSLGQGLEFLIYFQGNSAPDKSGLPSDRFSAERTGGSVSTLTIQRTQQEDSAVYLCASSLILREPQHFGDGTRLSIL.

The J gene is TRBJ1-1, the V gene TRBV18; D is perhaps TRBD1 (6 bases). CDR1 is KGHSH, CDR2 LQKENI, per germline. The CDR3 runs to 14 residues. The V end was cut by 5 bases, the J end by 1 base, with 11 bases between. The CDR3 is CASSSGQKNTEAFF. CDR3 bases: TGTGCCAGCTCATCCGGACAGAAGAACACTGAAGCTTTCTTT.

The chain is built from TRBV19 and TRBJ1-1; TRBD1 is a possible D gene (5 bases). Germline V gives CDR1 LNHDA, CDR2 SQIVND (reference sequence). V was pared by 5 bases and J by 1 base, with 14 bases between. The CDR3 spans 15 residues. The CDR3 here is CASSLVGGANTEAFF. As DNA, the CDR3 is TGTGCCAGTAGTTTGGTGGGAGGGGCGAACACTGAAGCTTTCTTT.

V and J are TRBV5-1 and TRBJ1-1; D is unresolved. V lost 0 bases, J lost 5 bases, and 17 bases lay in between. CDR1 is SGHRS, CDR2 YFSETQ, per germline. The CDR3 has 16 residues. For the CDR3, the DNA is TGCGCCAGCAGCTTGGGCGGTGCGGCCCGGCGGACTGAAGCTTTCTTT. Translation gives CASSLGGAARRTEAFF.

The CDR3 loop is CASSRGTEGYTF. The CDR3 coding sequence is TGTGCCAGCAGCCGTGGGACAGAAGGCTACACCTTC. This chain links TRBV7-9 with TRBJ1-2; 7 bases are shared with TRBD1. Germline CDR1 SEHNR, CDR2 FQNEAQ (reference sequence). This CDR3 is built from 12 residues. Germline trimming cut 5 bases from V and 8 bases from J; bases unmatched to any gene: 5.

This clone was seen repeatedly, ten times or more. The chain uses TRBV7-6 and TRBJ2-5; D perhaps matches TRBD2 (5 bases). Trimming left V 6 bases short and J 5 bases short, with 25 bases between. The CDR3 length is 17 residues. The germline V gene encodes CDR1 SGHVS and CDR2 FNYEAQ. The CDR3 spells CASSFRLSQHLVETQYF. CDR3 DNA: TGTGCCAGCAGTTTTAGACTAAGTCAACACCTCGTTGAGACCCAGTACTTC.

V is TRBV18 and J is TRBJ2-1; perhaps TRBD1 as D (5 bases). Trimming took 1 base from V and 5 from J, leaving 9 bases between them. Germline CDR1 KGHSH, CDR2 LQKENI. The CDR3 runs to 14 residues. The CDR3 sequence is CASSPLDSNNEQFF. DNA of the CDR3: TGTGCCAGCTCACCACTAGACAGTAACAATGAGCAGTTCTTC.